These 16 T cell receptor beta chains originate from one sample sequenced in a study of OX40 agonist ivuxolimab in advanced cancers. The library was made by the immunoSEQ multiplex PCR assay. What TCRdb holds here is the immuneACCESS table cut down to in-frame rearrangements. Part of the clones is not present; checked against another copy, under half of the missing clones reflect an unresolved V gene, and the others are unexplained. For this sample the table gives about 19,000 clones, of which around 91% were detected only once. 49% of the sample is held by the ten biggest clonotypes. The sequencing here drew on CD4+ or CD8+ T cells sorted from blood, taken in a trial of the OX40 agonist ivuxolimab. These TCRs come from an adult with an advanced solid tumor such as melanoma, head and neck, liver or kidney cancer.

This clone was recorded only once. The DNA for the CDR3 is TGCAGCATAGGACGGTACAATGAGCAGTTCTTC. It is translated as CSIGRYNEQFF. The rearrangement links TRBV29-1 to TRBJ2-1; D gene ambiguous. The length of the CDR3 is 11 residues. Germline-derived CDR1 and CDR2 are SQVTM and ANQGSEA. V lost 8 bases and J 4 bases, leaving 9 bases between the germline ends.

This chain uses TRBV21-1 with TRBJ1-1; whether TRBD1, the table's D call, matches the DNA was not checked. TRBV21-1 is termed a pseudogene. The CDR3 has 14 residues. The CDR3 DNA reads as TGTGCCAGCAGCGGAAGACAGGGTGGCACTGAAGCTTTCTTT. Translated, it gives CASSGRQGGTEAFF.

This rearrangement joins TRBV28 to TRBJ2-7; D is possibly TRBD2 (7 bases). V was shortened by 5 bases and J by 6 bases, with 20 bases between the two germline ends. The germline CDR1 and CDR2 sequences are MDHEN and SYDVKM. The CDR3 contains 15 residues. This CDR3 reads CASSQQGLLRGEQYF. As DNA, the CDR3 is TGTGCCAGCAGTCAACAGGGACTACTCCGAGGCGAGCAGTACTTC.

The rearrangement links TRBV27 to TRBJ2-2; D may be TRBD1 (6 bases). Germline values: CDR1 MNHEY, CDR2 SMNVEV (reference sequence). The ends were cut back, 3 bases at V and 3 bases at J, with 11 bases in the middle. This CDR3 is built from 15 residues. CDR3 DNA: TGTGCCAGCAGTTTTACAGGGCTATACACCGGGGAGCTGTTTTTT. It translates to CASSFTGLYTGELFF.

This chain links TRBV19 with TRBJ2-1; perhaps TRBD2 as D (6 bases). This CDR3 is 15 amino acids long. From germline, CDR1 is LNHDA and CDR2 SQIVND (reference sequence). V was trimmed by 3 bases and J by 7 bases, leaving 16 bases between them. The CDR3 DNA sequence: TGTGCCAGTAGTATCGGTAGCGGCCAACAGAATGAGCAGTTCTTC. Encoded protein: CASSIGSGQQNEQFF. Supplemented by reference TRBV19 and TRBJ2-1, the full variable domain reads DGGITQSPKYLFRKEGQNVTLSCEQNLNHDAMYWYRQDPGQGLRLIYYSQIVNDFQKGDIAEGYSVSREKKESFPLTVTSAQKNPTAFYLCASSIGSGQQNEQFFGPGTRLTVL.

CDR3 DNA: TGTGCCAGCAGTGAGTCGCCGGGATCCTATGGCTACACCTTC. It is translated as CASSESPGSYGYTF. V is TRBV6-1 and J is TRBJ1-2; the D is unclear. This CDR3 has 14 residues. V shed 3 bases and J shed 4 bases, with 12 bases lying between them. Germline-derived CDR1 and CDR2 are MNHNS and SASEGT.

V and J are TRBV7-9 and TRBJ1-1, with D unclear. Germline loops: CDR1 SEHNR, CDR2 FQNEAQ (reference sequence). Trimming removed 3 bases from V and 3 bases from J, with 5 bases in between. The CDR3 covers 12 residues. CDR3 loop: CASSFIDTEAFF. The CDR3 coding sequence is TGTGCCAGCAGCTTTATAGACACTGAAGCTTTCTTT.

The J gene is TRBJ1-5, the V gene TRBV6-5; tentative D call: TRBD1 (5 bases). The V gene's germline CDR1 is MNHEY and CDR2 SVGAGI. The CDR3 is 15 residues long. V was shortened by 0 bases and J by 1 base, with 7 bases between the two germline ends. The CDR3 here is CASSYSRDSNQPQHF. As DNA, the CDR3 is TGTGCCAGCAGTTACTCCCGGGACAGCAATCAGCCCCAGCATTTT.

This clone has just a few counts. The chain carries TRBV5-6 and TRBJ2-1; possible D gene TRBD1, 6 bases. The CDR3 sequence is 15 residues long. CDR1 SGHDT and CDR2 YYEEEE come from the germline V gene. V lost 4 bases, J lost 4 bases, and 15 bases lay in between. This CDR3 is CASSAPRRGYNEQFF. CDR3 DNA: TGTGCCAGCAGCGCCCCGAGAAGGGGGTACAATGAGCAGTTCTTC. Full variable domain (missing parts from reference TRBV5-6 and TRBJ2-1): DAGVTQSPTHLIKTRGQQVTLRCSPKSGHDTVSWYQQALGQGPQFIFQYYEEEERQRGNFPDRFSGHQFPNYSSELNVNALLLGDSALYLCASSAPRRGYNEQFFGPGTRLTVL.

This clone has only one observation. The chain uses TRBV4-3 and TRBJ1-1, with D possibly TRBD1 on 5 matching bases. The CDR3 is made up of 13 amino acids. The V and J ends lost 1 base and 11 bases respectively, with 14 bases between them. Per the germline V gene, CDR1 is LGHNA and CDR2 is YSLEER. The CDR3 protein is CASSQGWGEGAFF. In DNA, the CDR3 is TGCGCCAGCAGCCAAGGCTGGGGGGAGGGGGCTTTCTTT.

J is TRBJ2-2 and V is TRBV9; 10 bases agree with TRBD2. Germline-derived CDR1 and CDR2 are SGDLS and YYNGEE. V trimming: 0 bases; J trimming: 6 bases; junction bases outside the gene matches: 5. The CDR3 runs to 16 residues. The CDR3 region has the DNA TGTGCCAGCAGCGTAGGGCTAGCGGGAGCCGCCGGGGAGCTGTTTTTT. Its protein is CASSVGLAGAAGELFF.

CDR3 loop: CASSFEGIYNEQFF. In DNA, the CDR3 is TGTGCCAGCAGCTTCGAGGGGATCTACAATGAGCAGTTCTTC. The chain carries TRBV7-6 and TRBJ2-1; the D gene could be TRBD1 or TRBD2 (5 bases each). The CDR3 runs to 14 residues. CDR1 is SGHVS and CDR2 is FNYEAQ in the germline V gene. V was trimmed by 3 bases and J by 3 bases, leaving 9 bases between them.

The V and J genes are TRBV7-3 and TRBJ2-7; D unclear. The ends were cut back, 5 bases at V and 6 bases at J, with 14 bases in the middle. Per germline, CDR1 SGHTA and CDR2 FQGTGA. The CDR3 is 13 amino acids. In DNA, the CDR3 is TGTGCCAGCAGCCCCAAAGGATACCTCGAGCAGTACTTC. Encoded protein: CASSPKGYLEQYF.

This chain uses TRBV4-3 with TRBJ2-1, with D uncertain. The CDR3 loop spans 17 amino acids. The germline V gene has CDR1 LGHNA and CDR2 YSLEER. V gave up 1 base and J gave up 0 bases, with 13 bases separating them. CDR3 DNA sequence: TGCGCCAGCAGCCAAGCTCTGAGGCAGAGCTCCTACAATGAGCAGTTCTTC. Translation: CASSQALRQSSYNEQFF.

The chain is built from TRBV10-1 and TRBJ2-3; 7 bases fit TRBD2. CDR3 length: 18 residues. V trimming: 1 base; J trimming: 1 base; junction bases outside the gene matches: 11. Germline values: CDR1 WNHNN, CDR2 SYGVQD (reference sequence). The DNA of the CDR3 is TGCGCCAGCAGTGAGTGGGGGGGAGTTGTTTTTTGCACAGATACGCAGTATTTT. Translated, it gives CASSEWGGVVFCTDTQYF.

The chain employs TRBV4-1 and TRBJ2-7; weak D call: TRBD1 (6 bases). Germline CDR1 MGHRA, CDR2 YSYEKL. The CDR3 has 15 amino acids. Trimming shortened V by 2 bases and J by 4 bases, and 15 bases separated the two germline ends. In DNA form, the CDR3 reads TGCGCCAGCAGCCAATACCTCGGGACAACTTACGAGCAGTACTTC. The encoded protein is CASSQYLGTTYEQYF.